This T cell receptor beta chain was recovered during a study of blood T cell repertoires in COVID-19. Original processing notes: It was from reference gene primer amplification that nucleated cell counts were estimated. Clones were sequenced by immunoSEQ multiplex PCR, and TCRdb holds only the in-frame ones, with some missing. D and trimming were read from the DNA, whereas the V and J calls and clone size are those reported in that table. The table has around 160,000 clones, just under 85% seen once. V was pared by 5 bases and J by 3 bases, with 10 bases of the junction left unmatched. This CDR3 contains 16 residues. The germline V gene has CDR1 WSHSY and CDR2 SAAADI.

This sequence was found in a middle-aged woman with active or convalescent COVID-19. The genes are TRBV10-2 and TRBJ1-5; 7 bases are a match to TRBD1. Material: peripheral blood. The CDR3 reads CASSFGTASVNQPQHF. CDR3 nucleotides: TGCGCCAGCAGTTTTGGGACAGCTTCGGTCAATCAGCCCCAGCATTTT.